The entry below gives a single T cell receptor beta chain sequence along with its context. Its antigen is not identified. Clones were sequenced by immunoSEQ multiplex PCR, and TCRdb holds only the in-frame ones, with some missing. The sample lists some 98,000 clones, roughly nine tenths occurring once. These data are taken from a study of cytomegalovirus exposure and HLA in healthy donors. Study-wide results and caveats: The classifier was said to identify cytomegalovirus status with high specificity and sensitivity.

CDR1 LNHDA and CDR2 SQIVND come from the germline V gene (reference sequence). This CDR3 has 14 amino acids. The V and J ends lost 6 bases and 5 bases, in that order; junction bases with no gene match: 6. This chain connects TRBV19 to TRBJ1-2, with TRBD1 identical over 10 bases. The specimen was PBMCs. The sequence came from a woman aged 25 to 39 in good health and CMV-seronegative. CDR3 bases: TGTGCCAGTAGCCCCGGACAGGGGGGGTATGGCTACACCTTC. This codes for CASSPGQGGYGYTF. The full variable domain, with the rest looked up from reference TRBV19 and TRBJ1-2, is DGGITQSPKYLFRKEGQNVTLSCEQNLNHDAMYWYRQDPGQGLRLIYYSQIVNDFQKGDIAEGYSVSREKKESFPLTVTSAQKNPTAFYLCASSPGQGGYGYTFGSGTRLTVV.